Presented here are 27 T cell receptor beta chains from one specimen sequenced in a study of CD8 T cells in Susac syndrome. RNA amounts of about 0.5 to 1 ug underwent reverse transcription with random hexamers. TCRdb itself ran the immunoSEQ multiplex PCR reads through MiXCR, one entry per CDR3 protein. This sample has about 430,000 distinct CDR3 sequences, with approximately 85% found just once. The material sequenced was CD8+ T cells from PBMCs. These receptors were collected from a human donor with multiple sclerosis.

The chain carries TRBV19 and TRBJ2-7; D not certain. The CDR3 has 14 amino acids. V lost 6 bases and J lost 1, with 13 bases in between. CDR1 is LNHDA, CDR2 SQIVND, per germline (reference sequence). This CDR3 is CASSLGRPSYEQYF. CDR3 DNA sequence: TGTGCCAGTAGCCTTGGACGACCATCCTACGAGCAGTACTTC.

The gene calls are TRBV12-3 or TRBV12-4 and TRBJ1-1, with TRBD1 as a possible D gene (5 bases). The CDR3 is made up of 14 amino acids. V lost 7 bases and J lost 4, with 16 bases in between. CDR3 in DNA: TGTGCCAGCATCTTCACGGAGGGGCCCACTGAAGCTTTCTTT. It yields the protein CASIFTEGPTEAFF.

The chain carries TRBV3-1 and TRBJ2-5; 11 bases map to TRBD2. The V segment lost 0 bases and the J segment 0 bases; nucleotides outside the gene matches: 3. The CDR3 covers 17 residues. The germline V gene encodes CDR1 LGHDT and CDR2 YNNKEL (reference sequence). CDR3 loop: CASSQDWTSGHQETQYF. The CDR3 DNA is TGTGCCAGCAGCCAAGACTGGACTAGCGGGCACCAAGAGACCCAGTACTTC.

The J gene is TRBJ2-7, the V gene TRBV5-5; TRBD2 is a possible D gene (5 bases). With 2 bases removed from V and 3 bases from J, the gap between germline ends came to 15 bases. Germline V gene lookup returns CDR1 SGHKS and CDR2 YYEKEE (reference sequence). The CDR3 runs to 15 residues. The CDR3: CASSFSGIEFYEQYF. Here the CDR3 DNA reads TGTGCCAGCAGCTTTTCGGGGATTGAGTTCTACGAGCAGTACTTC.

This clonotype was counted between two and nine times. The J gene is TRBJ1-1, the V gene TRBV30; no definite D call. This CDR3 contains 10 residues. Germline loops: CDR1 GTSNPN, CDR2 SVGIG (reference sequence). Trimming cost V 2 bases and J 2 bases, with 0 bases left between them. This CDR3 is CAWSNTEAFF. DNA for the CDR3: TGTGCCTGGAGTAACACTGAAGCTTTCTTT.

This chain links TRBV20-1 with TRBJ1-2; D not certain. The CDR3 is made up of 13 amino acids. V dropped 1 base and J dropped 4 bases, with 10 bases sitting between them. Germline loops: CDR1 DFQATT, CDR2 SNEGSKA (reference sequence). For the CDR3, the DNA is TGCAGTGCTAGAGGTTTCAGTTCCTATGGCTACACCTTC. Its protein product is CSARGFSSYGYTF.

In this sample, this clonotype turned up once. This CDR3 is CASSFIPGANVLTF. The CDR3 region has the DNA TGTGCCAGCAGTTTTATCCCTGGGGCCAACGTCCTGACTTTC. The V call is TRBV27, the J call TRBJ2-6; D unresolved. CDR1 is MNHEY, CDR2 SMNVEV, per germline (reference sequence). Trimming removed 3 bases from V and 2 bases from J, with 5 bases in between. The CDR3 is 14 amino acids.

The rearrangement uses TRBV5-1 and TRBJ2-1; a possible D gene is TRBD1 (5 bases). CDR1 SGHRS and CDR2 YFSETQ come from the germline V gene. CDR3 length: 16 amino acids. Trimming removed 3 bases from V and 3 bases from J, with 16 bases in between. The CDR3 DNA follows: TGCGCCAGCAGCTCCCTGGCAGGGATTAACTACAATGAGCAGTTCTTC. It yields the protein CASSSLAGINYNEQFF.

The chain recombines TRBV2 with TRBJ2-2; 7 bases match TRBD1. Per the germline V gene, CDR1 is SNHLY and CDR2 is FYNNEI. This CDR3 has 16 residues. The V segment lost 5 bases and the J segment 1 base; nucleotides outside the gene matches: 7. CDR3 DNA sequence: TGTGCCAGCAGTTCTCCCCGGGACAGGAACACCGGGGAGCTGTTTTTT. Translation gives CASSSPRDRNTGELFF.

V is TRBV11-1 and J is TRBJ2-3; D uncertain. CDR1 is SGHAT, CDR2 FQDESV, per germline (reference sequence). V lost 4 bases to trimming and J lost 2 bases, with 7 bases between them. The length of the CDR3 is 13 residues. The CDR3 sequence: CASSSPDTDTQYF. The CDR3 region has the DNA TGTGCCAGCAGCTCCCCGGACACAGATACGCAGTATTTT.

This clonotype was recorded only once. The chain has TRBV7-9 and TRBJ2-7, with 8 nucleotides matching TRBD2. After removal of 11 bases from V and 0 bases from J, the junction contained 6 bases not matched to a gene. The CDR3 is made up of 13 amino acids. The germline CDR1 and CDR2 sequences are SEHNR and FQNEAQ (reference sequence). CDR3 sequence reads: CALGGGISYEQYF. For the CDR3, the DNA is TGTGCCCTCGGCGGGGGGATCTCCTACGAGCAGTACTTC.

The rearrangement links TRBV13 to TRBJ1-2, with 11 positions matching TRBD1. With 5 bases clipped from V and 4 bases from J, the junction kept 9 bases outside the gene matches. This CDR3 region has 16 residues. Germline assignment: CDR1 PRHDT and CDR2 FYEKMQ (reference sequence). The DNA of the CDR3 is TGTGCCAGCAGCAAAACCGGGACAGGGGGTCTCTATGGCTACACCTTC. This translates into CASSKTGTGGLYGYTF.

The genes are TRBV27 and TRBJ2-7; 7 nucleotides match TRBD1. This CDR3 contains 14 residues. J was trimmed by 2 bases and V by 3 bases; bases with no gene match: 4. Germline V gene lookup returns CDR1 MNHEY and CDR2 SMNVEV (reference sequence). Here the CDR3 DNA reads TGTGCCAGCAGTTTGAGGGGGCCGGCCTACGAGCAGTACTTC. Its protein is CASSLRGPAYEQYF.

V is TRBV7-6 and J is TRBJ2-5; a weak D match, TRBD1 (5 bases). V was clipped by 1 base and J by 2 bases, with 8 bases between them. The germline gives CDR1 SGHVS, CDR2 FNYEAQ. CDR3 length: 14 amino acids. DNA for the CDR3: TGTGCCAGCAGCTTAGGGGGCGGACAAGAGACCCAGTACTTC. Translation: CASSLGGGQETQYF.

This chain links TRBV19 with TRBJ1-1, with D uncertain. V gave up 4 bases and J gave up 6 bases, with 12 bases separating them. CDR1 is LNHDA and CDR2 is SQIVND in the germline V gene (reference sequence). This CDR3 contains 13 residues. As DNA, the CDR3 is TGTGCCAGTAGTAGAGAAGATTTCCCTGAAGCTTTCTTT. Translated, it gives CASSREDFPEAFF.

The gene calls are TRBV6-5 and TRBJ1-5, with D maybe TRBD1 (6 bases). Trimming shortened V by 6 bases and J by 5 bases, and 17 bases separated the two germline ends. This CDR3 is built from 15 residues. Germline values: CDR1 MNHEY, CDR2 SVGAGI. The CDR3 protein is CASSPRTGTYQPQHF. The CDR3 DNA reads TGTGCCAGCAGCCCAAGAACAGGGACTTATCAGCCCCAGCATTTT.

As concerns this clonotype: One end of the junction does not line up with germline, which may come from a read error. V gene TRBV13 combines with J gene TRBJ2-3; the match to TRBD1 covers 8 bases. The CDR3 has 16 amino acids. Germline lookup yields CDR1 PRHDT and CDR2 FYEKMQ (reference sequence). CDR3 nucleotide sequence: TGCGCCAGCAGCTTAGAAGGACAGGGCTACACAGATACGCAGTATTTT. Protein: CASSLEGQGYTDTQYF.

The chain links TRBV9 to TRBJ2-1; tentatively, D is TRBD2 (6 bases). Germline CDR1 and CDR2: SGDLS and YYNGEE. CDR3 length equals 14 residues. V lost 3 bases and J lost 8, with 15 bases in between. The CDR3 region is CASSGVGSGDEQFF. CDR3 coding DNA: TGTGCCAGCAGCGGAGTTGGATCGGGGGATGAGCAGTTCTTC.

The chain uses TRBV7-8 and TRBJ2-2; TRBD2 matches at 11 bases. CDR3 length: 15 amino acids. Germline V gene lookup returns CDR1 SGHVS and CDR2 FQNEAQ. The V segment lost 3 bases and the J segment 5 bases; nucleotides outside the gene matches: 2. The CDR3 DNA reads TGTGCCAGCAGCTTTAGCGGGGGGGTAACCGGGGAGCTGTTTTTT. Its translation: CASSFSGGVTGELFF.

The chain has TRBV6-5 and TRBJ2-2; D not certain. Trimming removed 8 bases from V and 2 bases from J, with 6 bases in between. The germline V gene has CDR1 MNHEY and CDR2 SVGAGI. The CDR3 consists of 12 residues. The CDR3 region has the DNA TGTGCCAGCGCTAATAACACCGGGGAGCTGTTTTTT. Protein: CASANNTGELFF.

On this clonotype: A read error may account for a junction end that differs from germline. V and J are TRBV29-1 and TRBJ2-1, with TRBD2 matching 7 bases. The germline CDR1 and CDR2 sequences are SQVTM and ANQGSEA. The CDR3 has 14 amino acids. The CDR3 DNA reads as TGCAGCGTTGAGGGGACTACTCCTTACAATGAGCGGTTCTTC. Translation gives CSVEGTTPYNERFF.

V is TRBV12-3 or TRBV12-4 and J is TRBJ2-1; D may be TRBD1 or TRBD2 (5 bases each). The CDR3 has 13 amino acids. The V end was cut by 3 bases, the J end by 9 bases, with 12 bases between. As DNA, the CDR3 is TGTGCCAGCAGTTTGGGGGTCAGGGTTGAGCAGTTCTTC. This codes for CASSLGVRVEQFF.

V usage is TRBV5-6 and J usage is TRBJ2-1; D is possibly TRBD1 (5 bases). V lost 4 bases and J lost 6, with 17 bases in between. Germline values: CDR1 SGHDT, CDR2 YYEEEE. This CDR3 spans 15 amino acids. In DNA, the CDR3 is TGTGCCAGCAGCCCAATAGACAGTCTTACCAATGAGCAGTTCTTC. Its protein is CASSPIDSLTNEQFF. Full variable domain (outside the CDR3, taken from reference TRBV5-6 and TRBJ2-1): DAGVTQSPTHLIKTRGQQVTLRCSPKSGHDTVSWYQQALGQGPQFIFQYYEEEERQRGNFPDRFSGHQFPNYSSELNVNALLLGDSALYLCASSPIDSLTNEQFFGPGTRLTVL.

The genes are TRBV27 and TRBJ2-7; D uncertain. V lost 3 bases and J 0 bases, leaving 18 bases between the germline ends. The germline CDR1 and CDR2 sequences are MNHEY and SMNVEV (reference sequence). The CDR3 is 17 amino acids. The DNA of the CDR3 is TGTGCCAGCAGTTTCGCGGCACTGGCTTCTAGCTCCTACGAGCAGTACTTC. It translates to CASSFAALASSSYEQYF.

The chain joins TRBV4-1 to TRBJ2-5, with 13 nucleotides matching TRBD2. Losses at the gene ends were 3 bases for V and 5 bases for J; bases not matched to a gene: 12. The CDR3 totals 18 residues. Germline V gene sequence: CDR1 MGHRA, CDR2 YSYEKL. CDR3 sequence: CASSHRTSGGPTLETQYF. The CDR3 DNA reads TGCGCCAGCAGCCACCGGACTAGCGGGGGCCCGACTTTGGAGACCCAGTACTTC.

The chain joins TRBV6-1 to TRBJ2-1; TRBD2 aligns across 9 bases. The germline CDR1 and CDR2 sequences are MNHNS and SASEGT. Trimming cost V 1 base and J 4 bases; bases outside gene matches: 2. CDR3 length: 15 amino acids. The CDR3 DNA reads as TGTGCCAGCAGTGAAGAACTAGCGGGTTACAATGAGCAGTTCTTC. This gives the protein CASSEELAGYNEQFF.

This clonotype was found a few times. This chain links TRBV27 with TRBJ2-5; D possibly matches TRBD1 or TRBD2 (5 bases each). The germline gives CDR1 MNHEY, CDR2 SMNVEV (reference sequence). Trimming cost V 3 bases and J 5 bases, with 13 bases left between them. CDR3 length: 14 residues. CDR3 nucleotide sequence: TGTGCCAGCAGTTTGGGGCAGACGGGGGAGACCCAGTACTTC. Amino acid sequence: CASSLGQTGETQYF.